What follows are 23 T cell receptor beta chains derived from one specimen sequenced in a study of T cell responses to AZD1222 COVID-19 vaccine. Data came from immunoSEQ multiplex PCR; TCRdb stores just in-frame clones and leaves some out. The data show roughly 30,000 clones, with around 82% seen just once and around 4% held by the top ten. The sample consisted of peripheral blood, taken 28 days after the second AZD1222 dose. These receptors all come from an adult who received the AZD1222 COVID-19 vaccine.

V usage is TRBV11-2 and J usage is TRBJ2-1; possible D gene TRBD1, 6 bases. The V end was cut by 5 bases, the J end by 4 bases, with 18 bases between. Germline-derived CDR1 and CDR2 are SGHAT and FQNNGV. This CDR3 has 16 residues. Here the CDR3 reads CASSNPYRVGYNEQFF. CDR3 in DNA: TGTGCCAGCAGCAACCCCTACAGGGTCGGGTACAATGAGCAGTTCTTC. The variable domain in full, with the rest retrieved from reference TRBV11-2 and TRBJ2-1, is EAGVAQSPRYKIIEKRQSVAFWCNPISGHATLYWYQQILGQGPKLLIQFQNNGVVDDSQLPKDRFSAERLKGVDSTLKIQPAKLEDSAVYLCASSNPYRVGYNEQFFGPGTRLTVL.

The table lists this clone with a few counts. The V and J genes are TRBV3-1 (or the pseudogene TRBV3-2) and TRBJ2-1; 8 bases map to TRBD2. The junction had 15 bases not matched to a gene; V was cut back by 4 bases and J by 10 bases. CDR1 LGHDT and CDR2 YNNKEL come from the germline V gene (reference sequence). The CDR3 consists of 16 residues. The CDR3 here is CASSLVLGGRKEEQFF. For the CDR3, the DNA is TGTGCCAGCAGCCTAGTCCTTGGCGGGAGGAAGGAGGAGCAGTTCTTC.

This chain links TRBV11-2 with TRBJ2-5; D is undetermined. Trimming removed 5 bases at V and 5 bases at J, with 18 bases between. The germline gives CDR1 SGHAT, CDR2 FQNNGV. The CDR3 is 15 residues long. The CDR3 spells CASSVVGLAGETQYF. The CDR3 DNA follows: TGTGCCAGCAGCGTCGTTGGGTTAGCTGGCGAGACCCAGTACTTC.

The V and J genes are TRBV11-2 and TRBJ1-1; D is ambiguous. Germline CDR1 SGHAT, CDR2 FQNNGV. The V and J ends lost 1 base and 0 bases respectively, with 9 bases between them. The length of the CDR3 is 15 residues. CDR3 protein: CASSLVLGMNTEAFF. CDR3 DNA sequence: TGTGCCAGCAGCTTAGTTCTGGGGATGAACACTGAAGCTTTCTTT.

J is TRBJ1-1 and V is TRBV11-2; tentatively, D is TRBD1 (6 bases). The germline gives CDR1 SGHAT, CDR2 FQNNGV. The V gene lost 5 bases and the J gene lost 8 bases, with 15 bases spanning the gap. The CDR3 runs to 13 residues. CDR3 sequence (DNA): TGTGCCAGCAGCCAGGGGAGGCGGACAGAAGCTTTCTTT. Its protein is CASSQGRRTEAFF.

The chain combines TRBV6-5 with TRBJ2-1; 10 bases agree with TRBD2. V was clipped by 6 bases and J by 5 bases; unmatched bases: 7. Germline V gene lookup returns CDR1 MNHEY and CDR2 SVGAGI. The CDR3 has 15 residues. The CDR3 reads CASRASGSPDNEQFF. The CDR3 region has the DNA TGTGCCAGCAGGGCTAGCGGGAGTCCTGACAATGAGCAGTTCTTC.

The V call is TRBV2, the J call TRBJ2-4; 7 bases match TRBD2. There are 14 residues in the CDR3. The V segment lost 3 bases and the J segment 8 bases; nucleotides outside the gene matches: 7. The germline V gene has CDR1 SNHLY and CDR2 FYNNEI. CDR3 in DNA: TGTGCCAGCAGTGATAGAGCGGGAATAGACATTCAGTACTTC. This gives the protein CASSDRAGIDIQYF.

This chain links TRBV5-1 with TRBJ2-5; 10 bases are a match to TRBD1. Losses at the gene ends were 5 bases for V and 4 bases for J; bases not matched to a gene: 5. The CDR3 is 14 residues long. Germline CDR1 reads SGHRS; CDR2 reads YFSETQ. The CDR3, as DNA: TGCGCCAGCAGACAGACAGGGGGCATAGAGACCCAGTACTTC. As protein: CASRQTGGIETQYF.

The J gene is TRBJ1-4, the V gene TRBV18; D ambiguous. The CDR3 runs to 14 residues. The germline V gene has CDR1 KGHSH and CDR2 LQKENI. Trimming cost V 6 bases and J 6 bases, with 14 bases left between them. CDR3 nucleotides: TGTGCCAGCTCGTCCCCCGGGCGGGATGAAAAACTGTTTTTT. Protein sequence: CASSSPGRDEKLFF. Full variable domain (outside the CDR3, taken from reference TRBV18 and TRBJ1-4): NAGVMQNPRHLVRRRGQEARLRCSPMKGHSHVYWYRQLPEEGLKFMVYLQKENIIDESGMPKERFSAEFPKEGPSILRIQQVVRGDSAAYFCASSSPGRDEKLFFGSGTQLSVL.

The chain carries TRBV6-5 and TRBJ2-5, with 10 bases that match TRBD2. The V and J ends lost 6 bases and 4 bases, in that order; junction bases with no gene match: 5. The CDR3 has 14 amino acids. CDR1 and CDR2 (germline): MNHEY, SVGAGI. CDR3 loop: CASRSGGAGETQYF. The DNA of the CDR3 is TGTGCCAGCAGAAGCGGGGGGGCGGGAGAGACCCAGTACTTC.

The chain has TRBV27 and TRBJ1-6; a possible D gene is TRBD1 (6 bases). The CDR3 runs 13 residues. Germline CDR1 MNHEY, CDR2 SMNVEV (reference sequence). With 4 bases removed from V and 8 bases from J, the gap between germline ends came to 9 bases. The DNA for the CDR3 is TGTGCCAGCAGTTACAGGGATTATTCACCCCTCCACTTT. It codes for CASSYRDYSPLHF.

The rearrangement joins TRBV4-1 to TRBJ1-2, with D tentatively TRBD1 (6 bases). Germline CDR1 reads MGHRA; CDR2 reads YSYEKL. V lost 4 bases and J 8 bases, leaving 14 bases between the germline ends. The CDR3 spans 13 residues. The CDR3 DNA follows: TGCGCCAGCAGCCCACAGGGCAACGAAGGCTACACCTTC. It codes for CASSPQGNEGYTF.

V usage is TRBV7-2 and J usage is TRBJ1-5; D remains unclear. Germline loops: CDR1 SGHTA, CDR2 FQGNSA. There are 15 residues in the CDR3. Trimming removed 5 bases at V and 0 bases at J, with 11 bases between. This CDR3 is CASSPRIGSNQPQHF. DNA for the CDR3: TGTGCCAGCAGCCCGAGAATTGGTAGCAATCAGCCCCAGCATTTT.

CDR3 sequence reads: CAGRTSNTGELFF. CDR3 nucleotide sequence: TGTGCCGGCCGGACGTCGAACACCGGGGAGCTGTTTTTT. This chain joins TRBV6-5 and TRBJ2-2; D is unresolved. CDR1 and CDR2 (germline): MNHEY, SVGAGI. V was pared by 11 bases and J by 0 bases, with 10 bases between. The CDR3 runs 13 residues.

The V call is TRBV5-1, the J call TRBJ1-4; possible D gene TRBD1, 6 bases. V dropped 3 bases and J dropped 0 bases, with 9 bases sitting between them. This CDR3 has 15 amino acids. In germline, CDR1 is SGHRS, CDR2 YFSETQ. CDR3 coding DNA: TGCGCCAGCAGCTCAGGGGTTGCAACTAATGAAAAACTGTTTTTT. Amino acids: CASSSGVATNEKLFF.

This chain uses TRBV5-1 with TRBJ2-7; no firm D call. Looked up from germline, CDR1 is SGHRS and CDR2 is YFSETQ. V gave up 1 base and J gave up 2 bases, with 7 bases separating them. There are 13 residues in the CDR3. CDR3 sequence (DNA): TGCGCCAGCAGCTTGTGGGGTACCTACGAGCAGTACTTC. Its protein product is CASSLWGTYEQYF.

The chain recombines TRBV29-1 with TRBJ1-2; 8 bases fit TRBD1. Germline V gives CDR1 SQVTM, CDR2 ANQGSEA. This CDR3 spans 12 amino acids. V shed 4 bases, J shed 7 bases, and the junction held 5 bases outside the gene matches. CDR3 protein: CSVARTGLGYTF. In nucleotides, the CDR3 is TGCAGCGTTGCGAGGACAGGGCTTGGCTACACCTTC.

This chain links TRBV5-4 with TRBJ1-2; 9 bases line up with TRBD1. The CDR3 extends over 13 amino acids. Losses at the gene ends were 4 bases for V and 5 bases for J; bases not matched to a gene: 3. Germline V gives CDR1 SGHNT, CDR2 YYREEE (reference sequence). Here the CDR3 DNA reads TGTGCCAGCAGCCGGGACAGGGAGTATGGCTACACCTTC. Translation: CASSRDREYGYTF.

CDR3 sequence reads: CASVGRMNTEAFF. CDR3 bases: TGTGCCAGCGTCGGCAGGATGAACACTGAAGCTTTCTTT. The V gene is TRBV3-1 (or the pseudogene TRBV3-2), the J gene TRBJ1-1; D is undetermined. Deletions cut 8 bases from V and 0 bases from J, with 10 bases between. This CDR3 contains 13 residues. Looked up from germline, CDR1 is LGHDT and CDR2 is YNNKEL (reference sequence).

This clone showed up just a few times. DNA for the CDR3: TGTGCCAGTAGTATAGATCATGCACGGCTCCCATACGAGCAGTACTTC. This sequence encodes CASSIDHARLPYEQYF. The genes are TRBV19 and TRBJ2-7, with no clear D. Looked up from germline, CDR1 is LNHDA and CDR2 is SQIVND (reference sequence). Trimming removed 0 bases from V and 4 bases from J, with 16 bases in between. This CDR3 is 16 amino acids long.

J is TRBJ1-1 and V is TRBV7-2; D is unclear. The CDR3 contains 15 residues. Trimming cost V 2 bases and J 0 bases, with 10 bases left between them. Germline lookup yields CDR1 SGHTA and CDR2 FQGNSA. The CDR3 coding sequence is TGTGCCAGCAGCTTAAGATACGGGATGAACACTGAAGCTTTCTTT. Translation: CASSLRYGMNTEAFF.

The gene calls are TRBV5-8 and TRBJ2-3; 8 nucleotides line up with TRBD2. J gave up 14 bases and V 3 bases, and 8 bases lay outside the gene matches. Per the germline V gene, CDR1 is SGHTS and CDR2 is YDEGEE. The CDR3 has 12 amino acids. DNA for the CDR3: TGTGCCAGCAGCTCTCAGTCGGGGGGGCGGTATTTT. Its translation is CASSSQSGGRYF. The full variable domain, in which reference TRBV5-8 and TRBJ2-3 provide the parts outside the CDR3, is EAGVTQSPTHLIKTRGQQATLRCSPISGHTSVYWYQQALGLGLQFLLWYDEGEERNRGNFPPRFSGRQFPNYSSELNVNALELEDSALYLCASSSQSGGRYFGPGTRLTVL.

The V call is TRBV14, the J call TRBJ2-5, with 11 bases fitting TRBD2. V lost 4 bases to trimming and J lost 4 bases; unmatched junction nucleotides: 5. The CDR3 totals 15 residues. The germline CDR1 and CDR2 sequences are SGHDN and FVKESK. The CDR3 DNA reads TGTGCCAGCAGCCGAGGACTAGCGGGCGGAGAGACCCAGTACTTC. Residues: CASSRGLAGGETQYF. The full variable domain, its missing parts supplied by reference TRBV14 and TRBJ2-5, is EAGVTQFPSHSVIEKGQTVTLRCDPISGHDNLYWYRRVMGKEIKFLLHFVKESKQDESGMPNNRFLAERTGGTYSTLKVQPAELEDSGVYFCASSRGLAGGETQYFGPGTRLLVL.